A selection of T cell receptor beta chains follows, all from one sample in a study of cytomegalovirus exposure and HLA in healthy donors. Repertoires were generated with immunoSEQ multiplex PCR, while TCRdb's copy carries only in-frame clones and drops some. The listing contains 150,000 or so clones. The sequencing input was PBMCs. The receptor set was obtained from a woman aged 50 to 60 in good health and CMV-seronegative. CDR3s leave out the opening cysteine and the closing phenylalanine or tryptophan. Each record gives: V gene, J gene, CDR3 length, CDR3 protein.

>TRBV30|TRBJ1-3|18
AWSLRYEVEGGRHSNTIY
>TRBV7-2|TRBJ2-2|11
ASSQDSDGELF
>TRBV5-1|TRBJ2-7|14
ASSLTSGTGFYEQY
>TRBV5-6|TRBJ1-6|15
ASSLWAGGNYNSPLH
>TRBV19|TRBJ2-3|12
ASDNSGSTDTQY
>TRBV5-6|TRBJ2-5|12
ASSLRIYQETQY
>TRBV19|TRBJ1-4|12
ASSPGATNEKLF
>TRBV2|TRBJ1-4|12
ASSAGTGGEKLF
>TRBV7-3|TRBJ1-1|11
ASSLDRDSEAF
>TRBV5-1|TRBJ2-1|17
ASSLGLTSSRGSYNEQF
>TRBV4-1|TRBJ2-7|11
ASSIQGGYEQY
>TRBV11-2|TRBJ1-1|13
ASSFGRGPNTEAF
>TRBV5-1|TRBJ2-3|13
ASSYTSGVGDTQY
>TRBV6-5|TRBJ2-2|11
ASWKGDTGELF